This T cell receptor (beta chain) was retrieved from a study of cytomegalovirus exposure and HLA in healthy donors. The CDR3 covers 13 residues. Per germline, CDR1 SGHRS and CDR2 YFSETQ. V gave up 0 bases and J gave up 8 bases, with 11 bases separating them. As concerns this clone: Its antigen is as yet unknown.

Use of 60 Vbeta and 13 Jbeta primers characterized the PCR. Sequencing used immunoSEQ multiplex PCR; TCRdb keeps in-frame clones, though not all of them. The table lists approximately 180,000 clones, 65% to 75% of them singletons. General study results and limits: It was reported in a later analysis that an Asian-associated ancestry cluster showed fewer N-insertions than the 666-donor mean. Reported results showed that the classifier diagnosed cytomegalovirus status with high specificity and sensitivity.

The source of this sequence is a human donor in good health. The sample comprised PBMCs. The J gene is TRBJ1-2, the V gene TRBV5-1, with D maybe TRBD1 (6 bases). The CDR3 DNA reads as TGCGCCAGCAGCTTGGACAGGGAAGAAGGCTACACCTTC. As protein: CASSLDREEGYTF.